This T cell receptor (beta chain) came from a study of blood T cells in healthy people across ages. Primed by a sample-barcoded 5' primer and a J-beta primer mix, a second PCR proceeded for 7 to 11 cycles. In TCRdb, the 5' RACE reads were re-called with MiXCR into one record per CDR3 protein. The sample includes fewer than 950,000 distinct CDR3 sequences, under 40% of them seen just once. Comments on this clonotype: The germline gene is not matched at one end of the junction; a read error may be the cause.

Germline V lookup: CDR1 SEHNR, CDR2 FQNEAQ (reference sequence). This CDR3 has 14 amino acids. V gene TRBV7-9 combines with J gene TRBJ1-1, with unresolved D. The sequenced sample consisted of blood. This clonotype originated in a man aged 18 to 29 in good health. CDR3 nucleotides: TGTGCCGGCAGCTCCCTCCGGATGAACACTGAAGCTTTCTTT. Protein product: CAGSSLRMNTEAFF.